Presented here are 3 T cell receptor beta chains from one specimen sequenced in a study of CD8+ T cells in alopecia areata. Once RNA had been extracted, it was reverse transcribed into cDNA to act as the sequencing template. Using immunoSEQ multiplex PCR, the repertoire was profiled, and TCRdb retains in-frame clones only, with some absent. The sample contains under 250,000 clones, about three fifths of which appear only once. This specimen consisted of CD4+ T cells sorted from blood, obtained at week 0. The source of these receptors is a human donor with alopecia areata.

This clone was counted a single time. The CDR3 DNA sequence: TGTGCCAGCAGCTCCCGCCCGACAGGCCACTATGGCTACACCTTC. This encodes CASSSRPTGHYGYTF. This rearrangement joins TRBV27 to TRBJ1-2, with D maybe TRBD1 (6 bases). This CDR3 comprises 15 residues. Germline-derived CDR1 and CDR2 are MNHEY and SMNVEV (reference sequence). Trimming removed 6 bases from V and 3 bases from J, with 17 bases in between.

CDR3 protein: CASSLRLAGGQETQYF. Written as DNA, the CDR3 is TGTGCCAGCAGCCTCAGACTAGCGGGAGGGCAAGAGACCCAGTACTTC. This chain joins TRBV5-6 and TRBJ2-5; 14 nucleotides line up with TRBD2. The CDR3 runs 16 residues. Germline values: CDR1 SGHDT, CDR2 YYEEEE. V lost 4 bases to trimming and J lost 2 bases; unmatched junction nucleotides: 4.

In its sample, this clone was seen a few times. V and J are TRBV29-1 and TRBJ2-5; weak D call: TRBD2 (5 bases). The CDR3 loop spans 15 amino acids. With 2 bases removed from V and 7 bases from J, the gap between germline ends came to 20 bases. CDR1 and CDR2 from the germline V gene are SQVTM and ANQGSEA. The CDR3 sequence: CSVEPPADGKGTQYF. The CDR3 bases are TGCAGCGTTGAACCCCCAGCGGACGGAAAAGGGACCCAGTACTTC.